Following are 25 T cell receptor beta chains from one sample sequenced in a study of blood T cell repertoires in COVID-19. The data were produced by immunoSEQ multiplex PCR, yet TCRdb's version contains in-frame clones alone and is incomplete. This table holds about 280,000 clones, 70% to 90% found once. Sequenced input: PBMCs or T cells enriched from blood (not recorded which). These receptors originate from a woman in her 40s who had recovered from COVID-19.

The J gene is TRBJ2-1, the V gene TRBV5-4; 8 nucleotides align to TRBD2. The CDR3 runs to 14 residues. The V and J ends lost 4 bases and 5 bases, in that order; junction bases with no gene match: 5. Germline CDR1 is SGHNT and CDR2 is YYREEE (reference sequence). CDR3 sequence reads: CASSPGLENNEQFF. The DNA for the CDR3 is TGTGCCAGCAGCCCGGGACTAGAGAACAATGAGCAGTTCTTC.

This chain connects TRBV6-5 to TRBJ2-4; TRBD1 is a possible D gene (5 bases). CDR3 length: 15 amino acids. V lost 0 bases to trimming and J lost 7 bases, with 13 bases between them. Germline lookup yields CDR1 MNHEY and CDR2 SVGAGI. The CDR3 DNA reads as TGTGCCAGCAGTTACTCTTCCCAGGGCCGGAACATTCAGTACTTC. This encodes CASSYSSQGRNIQYF.

The V gene is TRBV7-2, the J gene TRBJ2-7; TRBD1 matches at 8 bases. Germline V gene data show CDR1 as SGHTA and CDR2 as FQGNSA. V lost 5 bases and J lost 5; bases outside the gene matches: 11. The CDR3 has 15 amino acids. The CDR3 region is CASSHQGTGNHEQYF. CDR3 DNA: TGTGCCAGCAGCCATCAGGGGACAGGAAACCACGAGCAGTACTTC.

Here the CDR3 reads CAWTPGLSVPRTQYF. The CDR3 DNA follows: TGTGCCTGGACCCCGGGACTATCCGTCCCCCGGACCCAGTACTTC. The V call is TRBV30, the J call TRBJ2-5; 7 nucleotides line up with TRBD2. V dropped 4 bases and J dropped 7; count of bases not matched to a gene: 15. The CDR3 sequence is 15 residues long. Germline-derived CDR1 and CDR2 are GTSNPN and SVGIG (reference sequence).

The J gene is TRBJ2-1, the V gene TRBV5-1, with a possible D match to TRBD1 (7 bases). Deletions cut 7 bases from V and 2 bases from J, with 16 bases between. The CDR3 spans 15 residues. Germline loops: CDR1 SGHRS, CDR2 YFSETQ. In DNA form, the CDR3 reads TGCGCCAGCGCAGGTGGGGGGACAGCCTACAATGAGCAGTTCTTC. Encoded protein: CASAGGGTAYNEQFF.

The chain carries TRBV7-8 and TRBJ1-6; D not certain. Trimming removed 0 bases from V and 9 bases from J, with 9 bases in between. Germline lookup yields CDR1 SGHVS and CDR2 FQNEAQ. The CDR3 is made up of 14 amino acids. CDR3 bases: TGTGCCAGCAGCTTAGCTCTCCCGGGTTCACCCCTCCACTTT. Translation: CASSLALPGSPLHF.

The rearrangement uses TRBV2 and TRBJ2-1; D is unclear. The length of the CDR3 is 11 residues. Looked up from germline, CDR1 is SNHLY and CDR2 is FYNNEI. Trimming stripped 2 bases from V and 8 bases from J, with 4 bases between. The CDR3 loop is CASSETYEQFF. The CDR3 region has the DNA TGTGCCAGCAGTGAAACATATGAGCAGTTCTTC. The full variable domain, rest sourced from reference TRBV2 and TRBJ2-1, is EPEVTQTPSHQVTQMGQEVILRCVPISNHLYFYWYRQILGQKVEFLVSFYNNEISEKSEIFDDQFSVERPDGSNFTLKIRSTKLEDSAMYFCASSETYEQFFGPGTRLTVL.

J is TRBJ2-7 and V is TRBV28; 8 bases agree with TRBD2. CDR3 length equals 15 residues. The J segment lost 6 bases and the V segment lost 6 bases, leaving 13 bases of the junction unmatched. CDR1 is MDHEN, CDR2 SYDVKM, per germline. CDR3 loop: CASSTEGREGAEQYF. CDR3 bases: TGTGCCAGCAGCACAGAGGGTCGGGAGGGCGCCGAGCAGTACTTC.

The chain combines TRBV15 with TRBJ2-1; the match to TRBD1 covers 9 bases. J lost 7 bases, V lost 5 bases, and 6 bases had no gene match. In germline, CDR1 is LNHNV, CDR2 YYDKDF (reference sequence). CDR3 length equals 14 residues. Here the CDR3 reads CATSGGQGRNEQFF. The CDR3 DNA follows: TGTGCCACCAGCGGGGGACAGGGCCGGAATGAGCAGTTCTTC.

The J gene is TRBJ2-2, the V gene TRBV19; a possible D gene is TRBD2 (6 bases). Germline V gives CDR1 LNHDA, CDR2 SQIVND (reference sequence). The CDR3 is made up of 14 amino acids. The V and J ends lost 9 bases and 5 bases respectively, with 16 bases between them. CDR3 coding DNA: TGTGCCAGCTCCCCCGGGGCGGGGACCGGGGAGCTGTTTTTT. Protein product: CASSPGAGTGELFF.

The chain uses TRBV5-4 and TRBJ2-7; 8 bases align to TRBD1. The CDR3 extends over 15 amino acids. Germline V lookup: CDR1 SGHNT, CDR2 YYREEE (reference sequence). After removal of 4 bases from V and 5 bases from J, the junction contained 11 bases not matched to a gene. CDR3 sequence: CASSPEQGVGHEQYF. DNA for the CDR3: TGTGCCAGCAGCCCAGAACAGGGGGTCGGCCACGAGCAGTACTTC.

The V gene is TRBV28, the J gene TRBJ2-7; 7 bases fit TRBD2. Germline V gene data show CDR1 as MDHEN and CDR2 as SYDVKM. V lost 6 bases, J lost 3 bases, and 5 bases stayed unmatched. The CDR3 has 13 residues. CDR3 bases: TGTGCCAGCAGGCCTGGCGGGAGCTACGAGCAGTACTTC. As protein: CASRPGGSYEQYF.

The V and J genes are TRBV9 and TRBJ2-1; 10 positions agree with TRBD1. Trimming took 4 bases from V and 3 from J; bases not matched to a gene: 4. This CDR3 has 15 amino acids. Per germline, CDR1 SGDLS and CDR2 YYNGEE. CDR3 nucleotides: TGTGCCAGCAGCCTTGGACAGGGGGGCTACAATGAGCAGTTCTTC. This sequence encodes CASSLGQGGYNEQFF.

The chain couples TRBV9 to TRBJ2-3, with D perhaps TRBD1 (5 bases). Trimming stripped 6 bases from V and 6 bases from J, with 23 bases between. The CDR3 runs to 16 residues. Per germline, CDR1 SGDLS and CDR2 YYNGEE. The CDR3 bases are TGTGCCAGCACCGAAGGGGCTTCCCCCTACGCCGATACGCAGTATTTT. Residues: CASTEGASPYADTQYF.

This clone was observed a single time. The chain joins TRBV2 to TRBJ1-6; no clear D. The CDR3 extends over 13 amino acids. Trimming shortened V by 6 bases and J by 7 bases, and 10 bases separated the two germline ends. In germline, CDR1 is SNHLY, CDR2 FYNNEI. CDR3 sequence reads: CASRREGNSPLHF. The CDR3 DNA reads TGTGCCAGCAGGAGGGAGGGAAATTCACCCCTCCACTTT. Combining the CDR3 with reference TRBV2 and TRBJ1-6 gives the whole variable domain EPEVTQTPSHQVTQMGQEVILRCVPISNHLYFYWYRQILGQKVEFLVSFYNNEISEKSEIFDDQFSVERPDGSNFTLKIRSTKLEDSAMYFCASRREGNSPLHFGNGTRLTVT.

V gene TRBV24-1 combines with J gene TRBJ1-5; 10 bases are a match to TRBD1. With V trimmed by 7 bases and J by 3 bases, 5 bases remained unmatched. Germline V gene lookup returns CDR1 KGHDR and CDR2 SFDVKD. The CDR3 loop spans 15 amino acids. CDR3 sequence (DNA): TGTGCCACCAGCGGGACAGGGGCGGCCAATCAGCCCCAGCATTTT. Its translation: CATSGTGAANQPQHF.

The chain combines TRBV25-1 with TRBJ1-2; maybe TRBD1 (6 bases). Germline-derived CDR1 and CDR2 are MGHDK and SYGVNS. The CDR3 consists of 17 residues. V lost 8 bases, J lost 0 bases, and 22 bases lay in between. The CDR3 sequence is CASRTSGARDTNYGYTF. As DNA, the CDR3 is TGTGCCAGCCGTACTAGTGGGGCTCGGGACACTAACTATGGCTACACCTTC.

V gene TRBV19 combines with J gene TRBJ1-2; D not resolved. Germline values: CDR1 LNHDA, CDR2 SQIVND (reference sequence). The CDR3 loop spans 16 amino acids. V gave up 5 bases and J gave up 6 bases, with 22 bases separating them. The CDR3 protein is CASSPADGLRFDGYTF. The CDR3, as DNA: TGTGCCAGTAGTCCCGCGGATGGACTTCGGTTCGATGGCTACACCTTC.

CDR3 coding DNA: TGTGCCAACCATTCCCCGAGACTAGCCGTCGGGGAGCTGTTTTTT. Residues: CANHSPRLAVGELFF. The chain uses TRBV19 and TRBJ2-2; 7 positions agree with TRBD2. The CDR3 runs to 15 residues. After removal of 10 bases from V and 7 bases from J, the junction contained 15 bases not matched to a gene. Germline V gives CDR1 LNHDA, CDR2 SQIVND (reference sequence).

The J gene is TRBJ2-5, the V gene TRBV27; tentatively, D is TRBD2 (7 bases). With 2 bases removed from V and 7 bases from J, the gap between germline ends came to 14 bases. Germline CDR1 is MNHEY and CDR2 is SMNVEV (reference sequence). The CDR3 sequence is 14 residues long. The DNA for the CDR3 is TGTGCCAGCAGTTTAAGGGGGGGGGCGTGGACCCAGTACTTC. Protein product: CASSLRGGAWTQYF.

The rearrangement links TRBV4-1 to TRBJ2-7, with D perhaps matching TRBD2 (5 bases). The CDR3 has 15 amino acids. The V end was cut by 0 bases, the J end by 2 bases, with 11 bases between. The germline V gene has CDR1 MGHRA and CDR2 YSYEKL. CDR3 protein: CASSQDTTGTYEQYF. CDR3 nucleotide sequence: TGCGCCAGCAGCCAAGATACGACGGGGACCTACGAGCAGTACTTC.

This chain connects TRBV4-1 to TRBJ2-5; TRBD2 matches 9 bases. Germline assignment: CDR1 MGHRA and CDR2 YSYEKL. This CDR3 is 16 amino acids long. The V gene end was trimmed by 4 bases and the J gene end by 1 base; junction bases not matched to a gene: 7. The CDR3, as DNA: TGCGCCAGCAGCCCCGCGGCTAGCGGGACCCAAGAGACCCAGTACTTC. Translated, it gives CASSPAASGTQETQYF.

The chain carries TRBV5-1 and TRBJ2-5, with a tentative D call TRBD2 (6 bases). The CDR3 extends over 13 amino acids. V gave up 4 bases and J gave up 5 bases, with 12 bases separating them. Germline V gene lookup returns CDR1 SGHRS and CDR2 YFSETQ. The CDR3 protein is CASSVSSGETQYF. The CDR3 coding sequence is TGCGCCAGCAGCGTTAGTAGCGGTGAGACCCAGTACTTC.

The gene calls are TRBV12-3 or TRBV12-4 and TRBJ1-2; 7 bases align to TRBD1. The V segment lost 6 bases and the J segment 8 bases; nucleotides outside the gene matches: 6. This CDR3 has 12 amino acids. CDR3 DNA sequence: TGTGCCAGCAGGTTCAACAGGGGAGGCTACACCTTC. Protein sequence: CASRFNRGGYTF.

The genes are TRBV6-4 and TRBJ2-3; 11 positions agree with TRBD2. V shed 0 bases and J 6 bases; nucleotides not matched to a gene: 2. There are 15 residues in the CDR3. CDR1 is MRHNA and CDR2 is SNTAGT in the germline V gene. CDR3 amino acids: CASSDSTSGVDTQYF. CDR3 sequence (DNA): TGTGCCAGCAGTGACTCGACTAGCGGGGTGGATACGCAGTATTTT.